This TCR beta chain was identified during a study of blood T cell repertoires in COVID-19. On the study more broadly: PBMCs, B-cell-depleted T cells, or T cells provided the cDNA or gDNA that made up the material.

Trimming at V came to 2 bases and at J to 7 bases, leaving 7 bases not matched to a gene. The germline V gene has CDR1 GTSNPN and CDR2 SVGIG (reference sequence). This CDR3 comprises 14 residues. Sequenced by immunoSEQ multiplex PCR; TCRdb stores in-frame clones only, minus some. The sample yields some 530,000 clones, more than 85% seen once. Participants were aged 18 to 89 years, lived in 24 US areas, and enrolled virtually. The chain combines TRBV30 with TRBJ2-7; 11 bases line up with TRBD1. Sequencing was done on a sample of PBMCs or T cells enriched from blood (not recorded which). The sequence came from a woman in her sixties or seventies who had recovered from COVID-19. CDR3 DNA: TGTGCCTGGAGTCATGGACAGGGGGCGGGGGAGCAGTACTTC. It yields the protein CAWSHGQGAGEQYF. Based on the CDR3 plus reference TRBV30 and TRBJ2-7, the full variable domain is SQTIHQWPATLVQPVGSPLSLECTVEGTSNPNLYWYRQAAGRGLQLLFYSVGIGQISSEVPQNLSASRPQDRQFILSSKKLLLSDSGFYLCAWSHGQGAGEQYFGPGTRLTVT.